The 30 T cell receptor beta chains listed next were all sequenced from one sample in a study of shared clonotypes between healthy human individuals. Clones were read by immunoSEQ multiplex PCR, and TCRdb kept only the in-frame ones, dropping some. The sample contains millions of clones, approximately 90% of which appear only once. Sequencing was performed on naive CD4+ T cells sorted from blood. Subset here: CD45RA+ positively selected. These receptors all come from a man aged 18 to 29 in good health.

CDR3 nucleotides: TGTGCCAGCCGTCCGAGCCTAGTTGCCAAAAACATTCAGTACTTC. It translates to CASRPSLVAKNIQYF. This rearrangement joins TRBV6-6 to TRBJ2-4; D ambiguous. Germline values: CDR1 MNHNY, CDR2 SVGAGI (reference sequence). The CDR3 runs to 15 residues. The V end was cut by 8 bases, the J end by 1 base, with 15 bases between.

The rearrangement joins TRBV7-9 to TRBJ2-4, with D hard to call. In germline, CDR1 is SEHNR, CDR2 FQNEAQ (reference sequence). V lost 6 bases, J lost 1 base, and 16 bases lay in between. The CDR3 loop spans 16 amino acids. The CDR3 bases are TGTGCCAGCAGGCCACTTCCGTTGGAGGCCAAAAACATTCAGTACTTC. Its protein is CASRPLPLEAKNIQYF. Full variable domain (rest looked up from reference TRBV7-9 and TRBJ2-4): DTGVSQNPRHKITKRGQNVTFRCDPISEHNRLYWYRQTLGQGPEFLTYFQNEAQLEKSRLLSDRFSAERPKGSFSTLEIQRTEQGDSAMYLCASRPLPLEAKNIQYFGAGTRLSVL.

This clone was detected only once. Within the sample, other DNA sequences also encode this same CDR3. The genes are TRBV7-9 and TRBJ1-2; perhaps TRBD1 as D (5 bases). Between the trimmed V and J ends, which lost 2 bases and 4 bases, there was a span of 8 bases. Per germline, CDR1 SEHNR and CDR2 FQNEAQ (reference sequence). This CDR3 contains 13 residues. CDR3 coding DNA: TGTGCCAGCAGCTTACGCGGGGGCTATGGCTACACCTTC. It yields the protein CASSLRGGYGYTF.

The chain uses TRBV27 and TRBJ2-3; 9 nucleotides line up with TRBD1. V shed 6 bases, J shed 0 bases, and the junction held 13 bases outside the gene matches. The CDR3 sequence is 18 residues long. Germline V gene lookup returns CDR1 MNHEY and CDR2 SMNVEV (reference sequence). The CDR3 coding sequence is TGTGCCAGCAGCCACACCCGCGGGACAGGGTCTAGCACAGATACGCAGTATTTT. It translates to CASSHTRGTGSSTDTQYF.

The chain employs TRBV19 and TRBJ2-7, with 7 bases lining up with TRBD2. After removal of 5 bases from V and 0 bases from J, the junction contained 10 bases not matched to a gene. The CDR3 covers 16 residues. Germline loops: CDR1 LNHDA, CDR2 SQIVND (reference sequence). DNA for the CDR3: TGTGCCAGTAGTTCCCCGGGAGGCCCTAACTCCTACGAGCAGTACTTC. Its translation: CASSSPGGPNSYEQYF.

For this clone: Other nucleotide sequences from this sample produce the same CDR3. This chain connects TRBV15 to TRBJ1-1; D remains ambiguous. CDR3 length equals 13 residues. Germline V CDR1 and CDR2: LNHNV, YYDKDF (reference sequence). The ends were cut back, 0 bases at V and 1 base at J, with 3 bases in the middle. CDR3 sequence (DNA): TGTGCCACCAGCAGAGATAAGAACACTGAAGCTTTCTTT. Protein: CATSRDKNTEAFF. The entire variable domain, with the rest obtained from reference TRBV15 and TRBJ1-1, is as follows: DAMVIQNPRYQVTQFGKPVTLSCSQTLNHNVMYWYQQKSSQAPKLLFHYYDKDFNNEADTPDNFQSRRPNTSFCFLDIRSPGLGDTAMYLCATSRDKNTEAFFGQGTRLTVV.

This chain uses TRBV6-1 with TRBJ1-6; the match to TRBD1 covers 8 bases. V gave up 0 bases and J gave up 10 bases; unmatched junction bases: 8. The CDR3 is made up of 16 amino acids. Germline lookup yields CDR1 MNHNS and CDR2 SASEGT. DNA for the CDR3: TGTGCCAGCAGTGAAGCGCGGACAGGGACGGGATCACCCCTCCACTTT. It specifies CASSEARTGTGSPLHF.

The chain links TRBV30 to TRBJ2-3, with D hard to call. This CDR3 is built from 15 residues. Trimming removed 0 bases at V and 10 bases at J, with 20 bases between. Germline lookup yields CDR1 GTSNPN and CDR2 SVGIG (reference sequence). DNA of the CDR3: TGTGCCTGGAGTGTATTAGGTACCTTCGAGGCGGCGCAGTATTTT. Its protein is CAWSVLGTFEAAQYF.

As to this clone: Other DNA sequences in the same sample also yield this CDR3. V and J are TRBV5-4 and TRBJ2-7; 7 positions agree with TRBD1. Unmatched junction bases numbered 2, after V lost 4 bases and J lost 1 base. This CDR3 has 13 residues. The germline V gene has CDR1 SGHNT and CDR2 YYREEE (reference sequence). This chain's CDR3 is CASSPGQSYEQYF. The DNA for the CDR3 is TGTGCCAGCAGCCCGGGACAGTCCTACGAGCAGTACTTC.

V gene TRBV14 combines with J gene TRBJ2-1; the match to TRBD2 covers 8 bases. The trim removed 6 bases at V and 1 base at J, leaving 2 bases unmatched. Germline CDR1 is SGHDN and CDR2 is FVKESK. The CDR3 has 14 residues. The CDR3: CASSLAGSYNEQFF. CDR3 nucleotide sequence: TGTGCCAGCAGTTTAGCGGGGTCCTACAATGAGCAGTTCTTC.

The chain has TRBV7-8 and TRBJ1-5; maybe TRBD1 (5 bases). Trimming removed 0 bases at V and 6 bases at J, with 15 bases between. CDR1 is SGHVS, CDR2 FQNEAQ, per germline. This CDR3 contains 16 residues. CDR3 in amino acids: CASSLATGVRGQPQHF. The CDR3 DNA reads TGTGCCAGCAGCTTAGCGACCGGGGTAAGGGGTCAGCCCCAGCATTTT.

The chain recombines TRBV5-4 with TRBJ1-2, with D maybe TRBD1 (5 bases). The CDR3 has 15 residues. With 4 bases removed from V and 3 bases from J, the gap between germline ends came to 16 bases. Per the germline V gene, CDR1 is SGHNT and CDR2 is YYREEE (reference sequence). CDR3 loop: CASSRTGGSDYGYTF. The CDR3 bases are TGTGCCAGCAGCCGTACTGGGGGGTCGGACTATGGCTACACCTTC.

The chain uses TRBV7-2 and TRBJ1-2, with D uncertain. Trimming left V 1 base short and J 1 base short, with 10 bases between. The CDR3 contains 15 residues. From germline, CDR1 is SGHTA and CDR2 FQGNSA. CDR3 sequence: CASSLEPGGNYGYTF. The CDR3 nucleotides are TGTGCCAGCAGCTTAGAGCCGGGTGGTAACTATGGCTACACCTTC. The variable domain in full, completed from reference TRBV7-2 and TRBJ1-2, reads GAGVSQSPSNKVTEKGKDVELRCDPISGHTALYWYRQSLGQGLEFLIYFQGNSAPDKSGLPSDRFSAERTGGSVSTLTIQRTQQEDSAVYLCASSLEPGGNYGYTFGSGTRLTVV.

The CDR3 here is CASSWDTQSSGNTIYF. The CDR3 bases are TGCGCCAGCAGCTGGGACACCCAGAGCTCTGGAAACACCATATATTTT. The chain couples TRBV5-1 to TRBJ1-3; D might be TRBD1 (6 bases). V was cut by 3 bases and J by 0 bases, with 13 bases left in between. The CDR3 is 16 residues long. Looked up from germline, CDR1 is SGHRS and CDR2 is YFSETQ.

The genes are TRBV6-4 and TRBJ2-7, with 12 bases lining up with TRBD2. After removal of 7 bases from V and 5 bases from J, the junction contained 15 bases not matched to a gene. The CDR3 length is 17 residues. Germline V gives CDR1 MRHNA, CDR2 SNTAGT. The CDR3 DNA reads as TGTGCCAGCACCTACCTACTAGCGGGAGGAGACGTACACGAGCAGTACTTC. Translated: CASTYLLAGGDVHEQYF.

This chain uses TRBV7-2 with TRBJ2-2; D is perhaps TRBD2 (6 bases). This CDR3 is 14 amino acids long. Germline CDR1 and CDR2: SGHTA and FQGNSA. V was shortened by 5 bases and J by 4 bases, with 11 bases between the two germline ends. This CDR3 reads CASSIGGATGELFF. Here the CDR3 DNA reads TGTGCCAGCAGCATAGGAGGGGCCACCGGGGAGCTGTTTTTT.

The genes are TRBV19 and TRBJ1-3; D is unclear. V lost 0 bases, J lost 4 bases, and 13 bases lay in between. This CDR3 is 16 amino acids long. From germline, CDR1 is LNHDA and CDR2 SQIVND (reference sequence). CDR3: CASSIDLEGRGNTIYF. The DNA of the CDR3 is TGTGCCAGTAGTATAGATCTGGAAGGGAGAGGAAACACCATATATTTT.

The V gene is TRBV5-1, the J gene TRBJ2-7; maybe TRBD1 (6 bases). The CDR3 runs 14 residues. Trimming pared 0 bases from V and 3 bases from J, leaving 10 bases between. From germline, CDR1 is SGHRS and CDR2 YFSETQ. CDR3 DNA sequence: TGCGCCAGCAGCTTGGAACAGGGTAACTACGAGCAGTACTTC. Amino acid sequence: CASSLEQGNYEQYF.

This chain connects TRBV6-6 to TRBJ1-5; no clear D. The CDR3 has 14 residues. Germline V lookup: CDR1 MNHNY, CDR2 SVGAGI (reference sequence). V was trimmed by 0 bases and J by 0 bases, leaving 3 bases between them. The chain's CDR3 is CASSYSFSNQPQHF. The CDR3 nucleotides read TGTGCCAGCAGTTACTCGTTTAGCAATCAGCCCCAGCATTTT.

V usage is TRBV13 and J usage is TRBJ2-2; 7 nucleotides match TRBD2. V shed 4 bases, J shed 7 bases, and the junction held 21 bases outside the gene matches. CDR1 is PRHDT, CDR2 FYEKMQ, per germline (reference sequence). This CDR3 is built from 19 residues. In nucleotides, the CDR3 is TGTGCCAGCAGCTCGAGCGTTCAGCGGGAATACCACCTCGGCGGGGAGCTGTTTTTT. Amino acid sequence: CASSSSVQREYHLGGELFF.

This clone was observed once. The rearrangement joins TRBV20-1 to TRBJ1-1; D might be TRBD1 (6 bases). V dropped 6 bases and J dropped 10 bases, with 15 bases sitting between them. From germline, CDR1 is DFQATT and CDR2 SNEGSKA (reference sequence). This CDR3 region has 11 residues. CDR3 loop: CSASGERGAFF. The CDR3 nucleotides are TGCAGTGCCTCAGGGGAACGAGGAGCTTTCTTT.

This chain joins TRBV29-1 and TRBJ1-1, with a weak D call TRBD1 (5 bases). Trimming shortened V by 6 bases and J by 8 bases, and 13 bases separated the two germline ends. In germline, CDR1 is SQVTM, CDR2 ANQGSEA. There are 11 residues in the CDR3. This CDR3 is CSVLPRGEAFF. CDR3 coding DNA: TGCAGCGTCCTTCCCCGGGGGGAAGCTTTCTTT.

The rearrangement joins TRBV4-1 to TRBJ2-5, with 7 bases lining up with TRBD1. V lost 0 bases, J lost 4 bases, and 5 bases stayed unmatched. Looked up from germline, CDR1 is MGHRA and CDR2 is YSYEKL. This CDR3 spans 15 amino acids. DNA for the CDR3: TGCGCCAGCAGCCAAGATCCGACAGGGCGAGAGACCCAGTACTTC. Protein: CASSQDPTGRETQYF.

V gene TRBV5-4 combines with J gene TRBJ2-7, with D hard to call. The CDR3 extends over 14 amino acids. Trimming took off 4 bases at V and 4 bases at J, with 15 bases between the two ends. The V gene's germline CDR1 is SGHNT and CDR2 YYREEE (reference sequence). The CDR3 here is CASSLGPAEYEQYF. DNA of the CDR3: TGTGCCAGCAGCCTTGGTCCGGCCGAGTACGAGCAGTACTTC.

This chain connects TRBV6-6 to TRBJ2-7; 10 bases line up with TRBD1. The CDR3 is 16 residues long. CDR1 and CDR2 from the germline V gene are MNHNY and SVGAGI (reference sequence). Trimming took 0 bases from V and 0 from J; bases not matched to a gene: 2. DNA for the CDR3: TGTGCCAGCAGTTACTCCGGGACAGGGGACTCCTACGAGCAGTACTTC. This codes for CASSYSGTGDSYEQYF.

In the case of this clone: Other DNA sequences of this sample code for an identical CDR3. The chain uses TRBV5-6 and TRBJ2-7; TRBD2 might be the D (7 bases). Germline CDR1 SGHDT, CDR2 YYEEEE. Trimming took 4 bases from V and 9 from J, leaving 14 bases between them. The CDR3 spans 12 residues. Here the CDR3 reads CASSPRGAGQYF. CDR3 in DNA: TGTGCCAGCAGCCCTCGGGGGGCAGGGCAGTACTTC.

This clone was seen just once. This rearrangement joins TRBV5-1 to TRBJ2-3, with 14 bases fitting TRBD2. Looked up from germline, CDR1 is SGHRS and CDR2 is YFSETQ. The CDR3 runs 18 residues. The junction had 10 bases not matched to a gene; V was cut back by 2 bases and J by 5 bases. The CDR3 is CASSLTGTSGRGGDTQYF. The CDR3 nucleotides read TGCGCCAGCAGCTTAACCGGGACTAGCGGGAGAGGGGGAGATACGCAGTATTTT.

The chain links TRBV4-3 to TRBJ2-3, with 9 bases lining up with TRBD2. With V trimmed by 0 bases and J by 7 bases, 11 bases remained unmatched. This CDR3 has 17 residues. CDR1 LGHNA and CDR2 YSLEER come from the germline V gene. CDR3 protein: CASSQDGLAGTPHTQYF. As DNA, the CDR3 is TGCGCCAGCAGCCAAGATGGTCTAGCGGGGACCCCTCATACGCAGTATTTT.

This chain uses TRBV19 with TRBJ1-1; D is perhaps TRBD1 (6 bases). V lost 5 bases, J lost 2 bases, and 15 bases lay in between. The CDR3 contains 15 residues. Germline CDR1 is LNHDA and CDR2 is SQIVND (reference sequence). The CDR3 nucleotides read TGTGCCAGTAGTGTGTCCGGGACATTTAACACTGAAGCTTTCTTT. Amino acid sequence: CASSVSGTFNTEAFF.

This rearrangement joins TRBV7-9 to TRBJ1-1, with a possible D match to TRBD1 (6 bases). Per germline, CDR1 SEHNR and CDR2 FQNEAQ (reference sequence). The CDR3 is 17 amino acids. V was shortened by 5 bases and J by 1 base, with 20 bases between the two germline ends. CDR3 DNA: TGTGCCAGCAGCCGGGGGGCCGGGGGCAGATCGAACACTGAAGCTTTCTTT. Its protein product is CASSRGAGGRSNTEAFF.